This T cell receptor beta chain was identified during a study of Graves' ophthalmopathy and Graves' hyperthyroidism. Study-wide findings and caveats: Most expanded clonotypes from thyroid (those above 0.001 frequency) were also found in blood.

CDR3 regions of TCR beta were amplified from RNA transcripts. Amplification began with first-round RT-PCR using HTBI primers, then second-round multiplex PCR was performed. A single record per CDR3 protein comes from TCRdb applying MiXCR to the multiplex PCR reads. The sample lists hundreds of thousands of distinct CDR3 sequences; roughly 20% were seen once. In germline, CDR1 is GTSNPN, CDR2 SVGIG (reference sequence). V shed 5 bases and J shed 6 bases, with 14 bases lying between them. This CDR3 is 13 amino acids long. Comments on this clonotype: Its specificity is unknown.

The chain links TRBV30 to TRBJ1-5; D gene uncertain. The receptor was isolated from a woman aged 18-29 years with stable Graves' hyperthyroidism. Some clones in this sample may be carry-over from other donors' samples. Material: peripheral blood. CDR3 DNA sequence: TGTGCCTGGTCCCGGGCCCCAGGTCAGCCCCAGCATTTT. It translates to CAWSRAPGQPQHF.